This T cell receptor beta chain was profiled in a study of cytomegalovirus exposure and HLA in healthy donors. Whole-study results and caveats: TCR beta V- and J-gene trimming, according to a later analysis, was linked to a missense DCLRE1C variant.

Vbeta (60) and Jbeta (13) primers were used in the PCR. Only in-frame clones appear in the TCRdb table, and some are missing; sequencing was by immunoSEQ multiplex PCR. The table lists fewer than 150,000 clones, about 73% of them singletons. CDR1 SNHLY and CDR2 FYNNEI come from the germline V gene. This CDR3 contains 16 residues. V shed 4 bases and J 4 bases; nucleotides not matched to a gene: 6. Turning to this clone: Its target is unknown.

This sequence was found in a woman aged 40 to 55 in good health and CMV-seropositive. The chain joins TRBV2 to TRBJ2-5; 13 bases fit TRBD2. The specimen sequenced was PBMCs. The CDR3 region has the DNA TGTGCCAGCAGTGGGAGACTAGCGGGGGGTCGAGAGACCCAGTACTTC. This gives the protein CASSGRLAGGRETQYF.